This T cell receptor beta chain was profiled in a study of blood T cell repertoires in COVID-19. Whole-study context: T cells, B-cell-depleted T cells, or PBMCs supplied cDNA or gDNA.

TCRdb's table, derived via immunoSEQ multiplex PCR, lists solely in-frame clones and lacks some. The sample yields 440,000 or so clones, 70% to 90% seen once. During active infection, Seattle patients enrolled and were then monitored through disease. Trimming shortened V by 4 bases and J by 0 bases, and 12 bases separated the two germline ends. The CDR3 contains 16 residues. Looked up from germline, CDR1 is KGHDR and CDR2 is SFDVKD. Sequencing was carried out using peripheral blood. The chain combines TRBV24-1 with TRBJ2-1; D is perhaps TRBD2 (5 bases). The source is a woman in her thirties or forties with COVID-19, enrolled during active disease. The CDR3 is CATSETGKSSYNEQFF. CDR3 coding DNA: TGTGCCACCAGTGAGACCGGGAAAAGCTCCTACAATGAGCAGTTCTTC.